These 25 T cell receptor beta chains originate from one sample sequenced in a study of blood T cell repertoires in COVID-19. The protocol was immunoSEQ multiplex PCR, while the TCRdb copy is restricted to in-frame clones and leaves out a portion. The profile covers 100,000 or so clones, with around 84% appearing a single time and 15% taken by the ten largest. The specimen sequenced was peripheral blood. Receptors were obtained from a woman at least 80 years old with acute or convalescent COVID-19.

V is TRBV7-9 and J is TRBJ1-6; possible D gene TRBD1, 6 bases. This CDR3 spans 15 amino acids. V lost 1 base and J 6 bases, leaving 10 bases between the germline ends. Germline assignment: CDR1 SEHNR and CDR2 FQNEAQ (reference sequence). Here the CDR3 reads CASSLVAGVNSPLHF. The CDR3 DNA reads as TGTGCCAGCAGCTTAGTGGCAGGGGTTAATTCACCCCTCCACTTT.

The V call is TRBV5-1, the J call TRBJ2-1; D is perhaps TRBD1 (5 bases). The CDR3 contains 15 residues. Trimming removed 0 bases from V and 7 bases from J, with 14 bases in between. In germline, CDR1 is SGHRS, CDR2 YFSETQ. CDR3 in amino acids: CASSLAAVGANEQFF. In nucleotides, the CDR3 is TGCGCCAGCAGCTTGGCGGCCGTAGGGGCAAATGAGCAGTTCTTC.

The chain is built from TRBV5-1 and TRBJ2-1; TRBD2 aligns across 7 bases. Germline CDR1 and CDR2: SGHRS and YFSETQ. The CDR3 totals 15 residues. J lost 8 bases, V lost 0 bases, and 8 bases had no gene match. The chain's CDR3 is CASSLEAGAKDEQFF. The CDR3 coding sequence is TGCGCCAGCAGCTTGGAGGCGGGAGCTAAGGATGAGCAGTTCTTC.

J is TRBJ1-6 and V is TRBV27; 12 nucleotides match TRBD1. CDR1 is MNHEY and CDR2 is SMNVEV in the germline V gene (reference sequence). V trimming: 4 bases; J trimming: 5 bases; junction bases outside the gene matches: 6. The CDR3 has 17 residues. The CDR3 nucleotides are TGTGCCAGCAGTTCCCCCGGGACAGGGGGCGATAATTCACCCCTCCACTTT. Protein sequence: CASSSPGTGGDNSPLHF.

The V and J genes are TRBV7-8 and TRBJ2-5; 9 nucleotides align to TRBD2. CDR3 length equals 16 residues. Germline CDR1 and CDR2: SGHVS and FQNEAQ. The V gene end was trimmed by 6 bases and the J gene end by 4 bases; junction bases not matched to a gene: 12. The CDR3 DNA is TGTGCCAGCAGGGATCGTGGTAGCGGGAGAGCAGAGACCCAGTACTTC. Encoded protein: CASRDRGSGRAETQYF.

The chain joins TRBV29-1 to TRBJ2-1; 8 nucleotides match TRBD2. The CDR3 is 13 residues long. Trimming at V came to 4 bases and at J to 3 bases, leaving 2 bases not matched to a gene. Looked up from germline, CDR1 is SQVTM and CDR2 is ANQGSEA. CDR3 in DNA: TGCAGCGTTGCGACTAGCGACTACAATGAGCAGTTCTTC. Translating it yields CSVATSDYNEQFF.

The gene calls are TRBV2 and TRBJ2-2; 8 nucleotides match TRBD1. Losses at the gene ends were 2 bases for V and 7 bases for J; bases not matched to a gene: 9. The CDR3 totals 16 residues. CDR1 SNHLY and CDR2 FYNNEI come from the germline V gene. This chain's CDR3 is CASSELPTGVGGELFF. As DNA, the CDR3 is TGTGCCAGCAGTGAACTGCCGACAGGGGTGGGCGGGGAGCTGTTTTTT.

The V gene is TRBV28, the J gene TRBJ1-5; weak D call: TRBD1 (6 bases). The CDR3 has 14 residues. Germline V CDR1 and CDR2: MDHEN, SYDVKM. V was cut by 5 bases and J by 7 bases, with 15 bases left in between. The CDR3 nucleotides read TGTGCCAGCAGTCCTGGGGGCGCTGGGCAGCCCCAGCATTTT. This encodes CASSPGGAGQPQHF.

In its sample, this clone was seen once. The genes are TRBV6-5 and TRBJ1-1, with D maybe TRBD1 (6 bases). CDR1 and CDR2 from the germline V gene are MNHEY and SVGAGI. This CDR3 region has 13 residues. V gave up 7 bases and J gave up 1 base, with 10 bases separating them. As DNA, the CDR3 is TGTGCCAGCAATCCGGACAGGAACACTGAAGCTTTCTTT. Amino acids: CASNPDRNTEAFF.

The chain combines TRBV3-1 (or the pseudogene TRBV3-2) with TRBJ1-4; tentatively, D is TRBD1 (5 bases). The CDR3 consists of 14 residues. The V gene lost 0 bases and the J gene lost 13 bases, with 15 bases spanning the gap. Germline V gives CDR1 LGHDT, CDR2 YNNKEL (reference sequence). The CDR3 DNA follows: TGTGCCAGCAGCCAAGAAGTCTCACAGGTGAGACTGTTTTTT. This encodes CASSQEVSQVRLFF.

CDR3 amino acids: CATKGRTGANTEAFF. The CDR3 DNA reads TGTGCCACCAAAGGAAGGACAGGGGCGAACACTGAAGCTTTCTTT. This chain uses TRBV7-2 with TRBJ1-1; 9 nucleotides match TRBD1. This CDR3 has 15 residues. Trimming at V came to 10 bases and at J to 1 base, leaving 10 bases not matched to a gene. Germline-derived CDR1 and CDR2 are SGHTA and FQGNSA. The whole variable domain, remainder taken from reference TRBV7-2 and TRBJ1-1, is GAGVSQSPSNKVTEKGKDVELRCDPISGHTALYWYRQSLGQGLEFLIYFQGNSAPDKSGLPSDRFSAERTGGSVSTLTIQRTQQEDSAVYLCATKGRTGANTEAFFGQGTRLTVV.

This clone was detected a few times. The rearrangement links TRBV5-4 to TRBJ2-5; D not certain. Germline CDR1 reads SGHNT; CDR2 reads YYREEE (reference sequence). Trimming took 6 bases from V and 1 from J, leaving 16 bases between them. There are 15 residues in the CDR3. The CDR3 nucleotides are TGTGCCAGCACCCGCAGTCCGGGTTTCCAAGAGACCCAGTACTTC. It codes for CASTRSPGFQETQYF.

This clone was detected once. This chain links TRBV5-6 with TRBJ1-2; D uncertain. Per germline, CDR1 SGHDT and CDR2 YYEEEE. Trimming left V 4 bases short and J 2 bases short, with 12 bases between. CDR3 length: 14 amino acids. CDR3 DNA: TGTGCCAGCAGCGCCGGCGGCCCCAACTATGGCTACACCTTC. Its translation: CASSAGGPNYGYTF. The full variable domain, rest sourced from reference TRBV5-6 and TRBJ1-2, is DAGVTQSPTHLIKTRGQQVTLRCSPKSGHDTVSWYQQALGQGPQFIFQYYEEEERQRGNFPDRFSGHQFPNYSSELNVNALLLGDSALYLCASSAGGPNYGYTFGSGTRLTVV.

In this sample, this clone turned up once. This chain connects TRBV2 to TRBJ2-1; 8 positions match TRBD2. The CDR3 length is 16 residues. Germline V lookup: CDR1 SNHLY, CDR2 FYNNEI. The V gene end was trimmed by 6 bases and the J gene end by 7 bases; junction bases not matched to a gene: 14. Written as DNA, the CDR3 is TGTGCCAGCAGACGATCCACTAGCGGAGGTGGGAATGAGCAGTTCTTC. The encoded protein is CASRRSTSGGGNEQFF.

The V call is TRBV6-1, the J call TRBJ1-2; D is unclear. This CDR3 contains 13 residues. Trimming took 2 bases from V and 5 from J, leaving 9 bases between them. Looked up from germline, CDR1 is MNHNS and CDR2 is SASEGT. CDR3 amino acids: CASSESGRYGYTF. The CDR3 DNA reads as TGTGCCAGCAGTGAATCTGGCAGATATGGCTACACCTTC.

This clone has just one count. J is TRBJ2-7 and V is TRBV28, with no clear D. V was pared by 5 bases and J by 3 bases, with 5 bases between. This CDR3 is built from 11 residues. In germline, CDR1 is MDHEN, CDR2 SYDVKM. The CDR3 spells CASSRSYEQYV. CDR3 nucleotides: TGTGCCAGCAGTCGTAGCTACGAGCAGTACGTC.

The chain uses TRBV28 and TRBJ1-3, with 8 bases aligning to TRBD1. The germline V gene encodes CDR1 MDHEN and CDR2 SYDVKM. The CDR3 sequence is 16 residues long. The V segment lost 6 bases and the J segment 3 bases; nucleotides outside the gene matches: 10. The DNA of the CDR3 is TGTGCCAGCAGAAGACCCGACAGGGGTAGTGGAAACACCATATATTTT. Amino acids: CASRRPDRGSGNTIYF.

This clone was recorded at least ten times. CDR3 residues: CASSRQGSTEAFF. CDR3 coding DNA: TGTGCCAGCAGTAGACAGGGGTCCACTGAAGCTTTCTTT. The chain is built from TRBV6-2 or TRBV6-3 and TRBJ1-1, with 8 positions matching TRBD1. Germline loops: CDR1 MNHEY, CDR2 SVGEGT. CDR3 length equals 13 residues. Trimming at V came to 5 bases and at J to 4 bases, leaving 3 bases not matched to a gene.

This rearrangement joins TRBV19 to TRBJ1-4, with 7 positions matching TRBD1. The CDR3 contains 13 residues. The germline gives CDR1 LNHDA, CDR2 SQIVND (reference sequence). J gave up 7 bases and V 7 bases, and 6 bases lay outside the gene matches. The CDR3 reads CASNIRGSEKLFF. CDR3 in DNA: TGTGCCAGTAACATCAGGGGGAGTGAAAAACTGTTTTTT.

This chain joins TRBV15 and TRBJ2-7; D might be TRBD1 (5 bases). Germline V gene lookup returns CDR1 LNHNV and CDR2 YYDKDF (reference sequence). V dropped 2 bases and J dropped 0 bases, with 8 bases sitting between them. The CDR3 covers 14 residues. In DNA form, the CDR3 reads TGTGCCACCAGCAGATGGGGCAGCTCCTACGAGCAGTACTTC. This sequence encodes CATSRWGSSYEQYF.

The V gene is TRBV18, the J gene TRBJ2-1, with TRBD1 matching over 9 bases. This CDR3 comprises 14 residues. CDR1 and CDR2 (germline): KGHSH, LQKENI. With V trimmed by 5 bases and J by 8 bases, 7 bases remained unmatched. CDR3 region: CASSTGQGRDEQFF. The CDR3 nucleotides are TGTGCCAGCTCAACCGGACAGGGGAGAGATGAGCAGTTCTTC.

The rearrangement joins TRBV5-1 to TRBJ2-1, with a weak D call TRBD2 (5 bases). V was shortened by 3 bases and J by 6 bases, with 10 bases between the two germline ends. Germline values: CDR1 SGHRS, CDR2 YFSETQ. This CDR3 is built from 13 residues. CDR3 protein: CASSSGYGNEQFF. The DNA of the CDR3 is TGCGCCAGCAGCTCGGGGTACGGCAATGAGCAGTTCTTC.

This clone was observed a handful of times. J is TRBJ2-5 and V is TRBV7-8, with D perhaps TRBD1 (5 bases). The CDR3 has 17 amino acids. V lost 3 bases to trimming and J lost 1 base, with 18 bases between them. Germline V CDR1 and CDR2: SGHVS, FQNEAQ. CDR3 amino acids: CASSLGSWGDSQETQYF. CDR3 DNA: TGTGCCAGCAGCTTGGGCAGTTGGGGCGATTCCCAAGAGACCCAGTACTTC. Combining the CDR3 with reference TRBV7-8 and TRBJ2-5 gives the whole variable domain GAGVSQSPRYKVAKRGQDVALRCDPISGHVSLFWYQQALGQGPEFLTYFQNEAQLDKSGLPSDRFFAERPEGSVSTLKIQRTQQEDSAVYLCASSLGSWGDSQETQYFGPGTRLLVL.

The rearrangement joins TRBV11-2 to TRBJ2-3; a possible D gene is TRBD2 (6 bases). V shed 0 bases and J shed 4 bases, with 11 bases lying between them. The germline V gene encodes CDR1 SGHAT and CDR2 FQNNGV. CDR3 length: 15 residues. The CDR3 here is CASSLDGSTSDTQYF. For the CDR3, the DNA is TGTGCCAGCAGCTTAGACGGGAGTACTTCAGATACGCAGTATTTT.

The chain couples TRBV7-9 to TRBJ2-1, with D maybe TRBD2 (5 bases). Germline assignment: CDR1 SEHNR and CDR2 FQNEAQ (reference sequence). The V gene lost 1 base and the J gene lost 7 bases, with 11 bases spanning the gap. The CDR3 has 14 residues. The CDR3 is CASSLGGVGNEQFF. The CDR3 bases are TGTGCCAGCAGCTTAGGGGGAGTGGGTAATGAGCAGTTCTTC.